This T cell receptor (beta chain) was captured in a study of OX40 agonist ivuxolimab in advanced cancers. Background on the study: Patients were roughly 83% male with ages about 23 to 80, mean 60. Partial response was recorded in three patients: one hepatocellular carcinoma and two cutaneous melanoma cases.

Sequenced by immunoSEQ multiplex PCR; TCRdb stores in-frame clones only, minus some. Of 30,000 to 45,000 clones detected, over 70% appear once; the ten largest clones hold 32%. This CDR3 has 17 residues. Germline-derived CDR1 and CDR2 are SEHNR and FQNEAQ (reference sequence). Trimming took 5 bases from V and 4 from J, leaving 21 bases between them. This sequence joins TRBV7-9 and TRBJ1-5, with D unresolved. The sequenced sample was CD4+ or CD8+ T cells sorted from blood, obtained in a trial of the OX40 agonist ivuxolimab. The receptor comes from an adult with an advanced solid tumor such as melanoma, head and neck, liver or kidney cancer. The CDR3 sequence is CASSPRARGGPNQPQHF. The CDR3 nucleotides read TGTGCCAGCAGCCCAAGGGCACGAGGAGGGCCTAATCAGCCCCAGCATTTT.